What follows are 18 T cell receptor beta chains derived from one specimen sequenced in a study of monozygotic twins with inflammatory bowel disease. TCRdb re-called the 5' RACE reads; every CDR3 protein appears as one record, without DNA. The sample has approximately 340,000 distinct CDR3 sequences. Input material: blood. The source is a human donor with ulcerative colitis or Crohn's disease, or a healthy co-twin of an affected twin (not recorded which).

This rearrangement joins TRBV27 to TRBJ2-7; TCRdb's D call of TRBD1 is untestable without DNA. In germline, CDR1 is MNHEY, CDR2 SMNVEV (reference sequence). This CDR3 has 14 residues. CDR3 sequence: CASSLGGRSHEQYF.

The V gene is TRBV29-1, the J gene TRBJ2-2; TCRdb lists TRBD2, though no DNA is available to test this call. CDR1 is SQVTM and CDR2 is ANQGSEA in the germline V gene. This CDR3 comprises 17 residues. The CDR3 protein is CSVAPIGTSGTTGELFF.

The chain carries TRBV20-1 and TRBJ2-7; with no DNA, the TCRdb D assignment of TRBD2 cannot be verified. CDR1 DFQATT and CDR2 SNEGSKA come from the germline V gene (reference sequence). The CDR3 extends over 15 amino acids. CDR3 amino acids: CSARDRREGRYEQYF.

The chain is built from TRBV5-1 and TRBJ1-4; there is no DNA to check the TCRdb D call of TRBD1. Per germline, CDR1 SGHRS and CDR2 YFSETQ. The CDR3 is made up of 13 amino acids. This CDR3 is CASSFATGGKLFF.

The chain couples TRBV12-3 or TRBV12-4 to TRBJ2-2; TCRdb gives TRBD2 as the D gene, but with no DNA this cannot be confirmed. The CDR3 covers 16 residues. The CDR3 sequence: CASSRGLAGSTGELFF.

The gene calls are TRBV2 and TRBJ2-7; TCRdb's assignment of TRBD1 cannot be checked, as there is no DNA. Germline lookup yields CDR1 SNHLY and CDR2 FYNNEI. This CDR3 comprises 15 residues. The CDR3 loop is CASSDLRQGANEQYF.

V gene TRBV19 combines with J gene TRBJ2-3. The CDR3 loop spans 13 amino acids. CDR1 is LNHDA, CDR2 SQIVND, per germline (reference sequence). The CDR3 protein is CASSGDYTDTQYF.

The CDR3 is CSARGAGASTDTQYF. The chain carries TRBV20-1 and TRBJ2-3; TCRdb's D gene call, TRBD1, goes unchecked for lack of DNA. CDR1 DFQATT and CDR2 SNEGSKA come from the germline V gene (reference sequence). CDR3 size: 15 residues.

This rearrangement joins TRBV7-2 to TRBJ2-1; TCRdb's D call, TRBD1, is unchecked because there is no DNA. This CDR3 is built from 15 residues. Per germline, CDR1 SGHTA and CDR2 FQGNSA. This chain's CDR3 is CASSLRYRAYNEQFF.

This chain connects TRBV28 to TRBJ1-4; the TCRdb call, TRBD1, lacks DNA for checking. Germline-derived CDR1 and CDR2 are MDHEN and SYDVKM. This CDR3 is 15 amino acids long. CDR3 in amino acids: CASRGPGPSGEKLFF.

The rearrangement joins TRBV6-1 to TRBJ2-1; lacking DNA, the TRBD1 call made by TCRdb goes unchecked. The CDR3 spans 16 residues. Germline CDR1 reads MNHNS; CDR2 reads SASEGT. The CDR3 is CASSERGTGGRNEQFF.

This sequence joins TRBV6-1 and TRBJ2-6; the D call of TRBD2 rests on TCRdb alone, since no DNA is present to check it. The germline gives CDR1 MNHNS, CDR2 SASEGT. CDR3 length: 15 amino acids. Here the CDR3 reads CASSGEHSGANVLTF.

CDR3 amino acids: CSARDYLYIQYF. This chain links TRBV20-1 with TRBJ2-4; TCRdb selects TRBD2, and the lack of DNA leaves this call unchecked. The CDR3 sequence is 12 residues long. Per the germline V gene, CDR1 is DFQATT and CDR2 is SNEGSKA (reference sequence).

The rearrangement uses TRBV12-3 or TRBV12-4 and TRBJ2-5; TCRdb's D gene call, TRBD2, goes unchecked for lack of DNA. This CDR3 has 15 amino acids. The CDR3 sequence: CASRPGTSDWETQYF.

The J gene is TRBJ2-1, the V gene TRBV5-1; TCRdb calls TRBD1, which cannot be checked without DNA. Looked up from germline, CDR1 is SGHRS and CDR2 is YFSETQ. The CDR3 covers 15 residues. CDR3 sequence: CASSLSGQAVNEQFF.

The chain recombines TRBV5-1 with TRBJ2-2; as DNA is missing, the TRBD1 call by TCRdb cannot be tested. Germline V gene sequence: CDR1 SGHRS, CDR2 YFSETQ. CDR3 length equals 17 residues. The CDR3 here is CASSLAGTPANTGELFF.

The chain carries TRBV12-5 and TRBJ1-2; TCRdb outputs TRBD1, but without DNA this stays unchecked. There are 15 residues in the CDR3. Germline V gene lookup returns CDR1 LGHNT and CDR2 FRNRAP. The CDR3: CASGPREGSNYGYTF.

CDR3 region: CASSLIWYSDSKSPGANVLTF. The V gene is TRBV4-1, the J gene TRBJ2-6; TCRdb's D call of TRBD1 is untestable without DNA. Germline CDR1 MGHRA, CDR2 YSYEKL. This CDR3 spans 21 amino acids.